This T cell receptor (beta chain) was identified during a study of PD-1 blockade in classical Hodgkin lymphoma. Study-level results: No one has yet defined what causes the repertoire differences, which may be disease activity or prior therapy.

The germline V gene encodes CDR1 SGHAT and CDR2 FQNNGV. The length of the CDR3 is 16 residues. V was pared by 1 base and J by 6 bases, with 16 bases between. Time point given: cycle 4 day 1 (C4D1), after five to seven weeks of nivolumab. There was relapse after autologous stem cell transplantation in every patient, and there was variation in brentuximab vedotin exposure. Using magnetic negative selection, the CD4+ T cells were separated out of thawed PBMCs. With respect to this clone: The antigen is unknown.

Method: immunoSEQ multiplex PCR; TCRdb's copy keeps in-frame clones and lacks some. The table has some 15,000 clones, about 90% seen once. The sequence was collected from a human donor with classical Hodgkin lymphoma. This chain joins TRBV11-2 and TRBJ2-1; the D call may be TRBD1 or TRBD2 (5 bases each). Sequences were derived from CD4+ T cells from blood, sampled before the fourth cycle of nivolumab. The CDR3 region has the DNA TGTGCCAGCAGCTTAGTTGGGGGTTCCCCTGGCAATGAGCAGTTCTTC. Protein product: CASSLVGGSPGNEQFF.